The present T cell receptor beta chain was sequenced within a study of blood T cell repertoires in COVID-19. At the level of the study: COVID-19 samples collected from the United States, Italy and Spain covered acute and convalescent phases.

TCRdb keeps only in-frame clones here, not all; method: immunoSEQ multiplex PCR. The sample contains approximately 290,000 clones, about 80% of which appear only once. V shed 2 bases and J shed 0 bases, with 8 bases lying between them. In germline, CDR1 is SGHTA, CDR2 FQGNSA. This CDR3 is built from 15 residues. What was sequenced was peripheral blood. J is TRBJ2-1 and V is TRBV7-2; D ambiguous. This TCR was recovered from a person aged 70 to 80 with COVID-19, enrolled during active disease. The CDR3 spells CASSLPPSSYNEQFF. CDR3 DNA sequence: TGTGCCAGCAGCTTACCCCCCAGCTCCTACAATGAGCAGTTCTTC.